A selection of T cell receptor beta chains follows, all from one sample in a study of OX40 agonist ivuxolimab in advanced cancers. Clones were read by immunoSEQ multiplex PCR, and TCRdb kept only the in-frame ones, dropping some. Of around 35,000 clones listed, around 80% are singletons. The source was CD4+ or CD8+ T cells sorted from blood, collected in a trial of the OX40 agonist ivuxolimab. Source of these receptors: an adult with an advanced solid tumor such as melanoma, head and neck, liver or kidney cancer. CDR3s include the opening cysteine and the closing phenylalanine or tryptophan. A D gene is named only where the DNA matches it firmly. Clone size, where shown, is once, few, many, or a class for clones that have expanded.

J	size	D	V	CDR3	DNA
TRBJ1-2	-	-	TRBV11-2	CASSLLYANYGYTF	TGTGCCAGCAGCTTACTGTATGCTAACTATGGCTACACCTTC
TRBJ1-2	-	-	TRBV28	CASSWTFYGYTF	TGTGCCAGCAGCTGGACGTTCTATGGCTACACCTTC
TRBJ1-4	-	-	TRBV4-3	CASSQVGGTGEKLFF	TGCGCCAGCAGCCAAGTAGGGGGGACTGGGGAAAAACTGTTTTTT
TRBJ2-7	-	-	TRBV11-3	CASSRLRGTESSYEQYF	TGTGCCAGCAGCCGCCTCCGTGGGACTGAAAGCTCCTACGAGCAGTACTTC
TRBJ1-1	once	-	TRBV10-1	CASQRGARTEAFF	TGCGCCAGCCAACGGGGGGCGAGGACTGAAGCTTTCTTT
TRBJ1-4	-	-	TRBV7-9	CASSQDPGWDEKLFF	TGTGCCAGCAGCCAAGATCCCGGGTGGGATGAAAAACTGTTTTTT
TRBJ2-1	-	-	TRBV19	CASSMRTIRNEQFF	TGTGCCAGTAGTATGAGGACGATTAGGAATGAGCAGTTCTTC
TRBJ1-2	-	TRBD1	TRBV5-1	CASSPMTGSDGYTF	TGCGCCAGCAGCCCGATGACAGGGTCGGACGGCTACACCTTC
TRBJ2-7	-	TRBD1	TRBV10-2	CASRGQGSSSYEQYF	TGCGCCAGCAGGGGACAGGGTTCAAGCTCCTACGAGCAGTACTTC
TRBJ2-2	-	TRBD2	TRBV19	CASSTPGLVAGELFF	TGTGCCAGTAGTACTCCGGGACTAGTCGCCGGGGAGCTGTTTTTT
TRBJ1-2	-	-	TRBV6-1	CASSVGRSNGYTF	TGTGCCAGCAGCGTAGGGAGGAGCAATGGCTACACCTTC
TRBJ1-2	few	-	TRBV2	CASSDGAEGGYTF	TGTGCCAGCAGTGATGGCGCAGAGGGAGGCTACACCTTC
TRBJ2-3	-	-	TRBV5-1	CASSLRPEDTDTQYF	TGCGCCAGCAGCTTGCGCCCCGAGGACACAGATACGCAGTATTTT
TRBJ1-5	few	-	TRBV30	CAWGRGYHQHF	TGTGCCTGGGGCCGGGGCTATCACCAACATTTT
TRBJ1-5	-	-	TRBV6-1	CASSERTNSNQPQHF	TGTGCCAGCAGTGAGAGGACTAATAGCAATCAGCCCCAGCATTTT
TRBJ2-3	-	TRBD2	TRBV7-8	CASSPRTSGRGVTQYF	TGTGCCAGCAGTCCAAGGACTAGCGGTCGGGGCGTTACGCAGTATTTT
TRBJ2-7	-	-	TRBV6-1	CASIPREGRSYEQYF	TGTGCCAGCATCCCCCGCGAGGGGAGGTCCTACGAGCAGTACTTC
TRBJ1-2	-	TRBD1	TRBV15	CATSREGTGGNYGYTF	TGTGCCACCAGCAGAGAAGGTACAGGGGGTAACTATGGCTACACCTTC
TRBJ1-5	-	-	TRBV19	CASNSDRLLTQPQHF	TGTGCCAGTAATTCCGATCGTCTACTCACCCAGCCCCAGCATTTT
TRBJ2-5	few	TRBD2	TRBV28	CASSSGTSGGAVQYF	TGTGCCAGCAGTTCAGGGACTAGCGGGGGGGCGGTCCAGTACTTC
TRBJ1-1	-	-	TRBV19	CASSSGLPDEAFF	TGTGCCAGTAGTTCGGGACTCCCGGATGAAGCTTTCTTT
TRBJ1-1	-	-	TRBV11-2	CASSFSRSRAFF	TGTGCCAGCAGCTTCTCGAGGTCCCGAGCTTTCTTT
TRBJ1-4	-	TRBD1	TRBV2	CASVQGGGEKLFF	TGTGCCAGCGTACAAGGGGGCGGTGAAAAACTGTTTTTT
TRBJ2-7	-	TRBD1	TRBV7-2	CASTPDRGAYEQYF	TGTGCCAGCACCCCGGACAGGGGGGCCTACGAGCAGTACTTC
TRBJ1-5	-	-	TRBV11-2	CASSLGGGYSNQPQHF	TGTGCCAGCAGCTTAGGGGGAGGTTATAGCAATCAGCCCCAGCATTTT
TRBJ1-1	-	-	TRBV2	CASRQRDGGNTEAFF	TGTGCCAGCAGGCAAAGGGACGGGGGGAACACTGAAGCTTTCTTT
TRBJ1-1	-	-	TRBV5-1	CASSRQGARDSEAFF	TGCGCCAGCAGCCGTCAAGGGGCGCGGGATTCTGAAGCTTTCTTT
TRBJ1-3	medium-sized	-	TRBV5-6	CASSFQGTGGNTIYF	TGTGCCAGCAGCTTCCAGGGGACGGGTGGAAACACCATATATTTT
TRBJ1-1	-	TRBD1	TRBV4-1	CASSQPTGVDEAFF	TGCGCCAGCAGCCAGCCTACAGGGGTTGATGAAGCTTTCTTT
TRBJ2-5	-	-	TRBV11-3	CASSSSSYSETQYF	TGTGCCAGCAGCTCCTCTAGCTATTCGGAGACCCAGTACTTC
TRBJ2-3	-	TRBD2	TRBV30	CAWSLKTSGTDTQYF	TGTGCCTGGAGTCTAAAGACTAGCGGTACAGATACGCAGTATTTT
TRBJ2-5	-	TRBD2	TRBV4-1	CASSQGLAGGGGETQYF	TGCGCCAGCAGCCAGGGACTAGCGGGAGGAGGGGGAGAGACCCAGTACTTC
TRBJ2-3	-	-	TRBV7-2	CASSLRAGPATDTQYF	TGTGCCAGCAGCTTAAGGGCGGGCCCGGCCACAGATACGCAGTATTTT
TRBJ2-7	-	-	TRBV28	CASSSSHEQYF	TGTGCCAGCAGTTCTTCCCACGAGCAGTACTTC
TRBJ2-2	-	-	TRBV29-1	CSVAQGAGDGELFF	TGCAGCGTGGCCCAGGGAGCCGGGGACGGGGAGCTGTTTTTT
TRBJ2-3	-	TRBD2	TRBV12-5	CASQNSGMRLGTDTQYF	TGTGCTAGTCAAAATAGCGGGATGAGGTTGGGCACAGATACGCAGTATTTT
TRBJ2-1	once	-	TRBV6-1	CASNLRGYNEQFF	TGTGCCAGCAACCTGCGGGGTTACAATGAGCAGTTCTTC
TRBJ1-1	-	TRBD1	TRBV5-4	CASSWGQENTEAFF	TGTGCCAGCAGCTGGGGACAGGAGAACACTGAAGCTTTCTTT
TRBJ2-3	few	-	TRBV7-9	CASSILTQGDTQYF	TGTGCCAGCAGCATACTTACCCAGGGAGATACGCAGTATTTT
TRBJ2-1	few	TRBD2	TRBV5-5	CASSFLADSYNEQFF	TGTGCCAGCAGCTTCCTAGCGGATTCCTACAATGAGCAGTTCTTC